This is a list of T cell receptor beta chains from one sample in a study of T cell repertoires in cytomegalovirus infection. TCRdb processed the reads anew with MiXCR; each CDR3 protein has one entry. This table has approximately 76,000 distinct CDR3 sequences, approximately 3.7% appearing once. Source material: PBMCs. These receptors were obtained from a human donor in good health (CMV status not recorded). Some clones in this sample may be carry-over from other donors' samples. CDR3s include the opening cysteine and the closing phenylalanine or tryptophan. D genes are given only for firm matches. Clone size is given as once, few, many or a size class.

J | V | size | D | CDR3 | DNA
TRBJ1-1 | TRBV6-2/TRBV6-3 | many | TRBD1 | CASRDGGTVDTEAFF | TGTGCCAGCCGTGACGGAGGGACAGTGGACACTGAAGCTTTCTTT
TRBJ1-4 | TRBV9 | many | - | CDSSVAQTNEKLFF | TGTGACAGCAGCGTCGCGCAGACGAATGAAAAACTGTTTTTT
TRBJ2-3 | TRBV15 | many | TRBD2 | CATSSTSGGADTQYF | TGTGCCACCAGCAGCACTAGCGGGGGGGCAGATACGCAGTATTTT
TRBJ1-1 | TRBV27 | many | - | CASTTLGGNTEAFF | TGTGCCAGCACCACCCTTGGGGGGAACACTGAAGCTTTCTTT
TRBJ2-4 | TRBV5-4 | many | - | CASSFQGLSPIQYF | TGTGCCAGCAGCTTTCAGGGTCTCTCCCCCATTCAGTACTTC
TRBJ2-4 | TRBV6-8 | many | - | CASSPRTPPKNIQYF | TGTGCCAGCAGTCCCCGGACGCCGCCAAAAAACATTCAGTACTTC
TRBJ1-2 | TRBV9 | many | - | CASSVGAVSNYGYTF | TGTGCCAGCAGCGTAGGGGCAGTCTCTAACTATGGCTACACCTTC
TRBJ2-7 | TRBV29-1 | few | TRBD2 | CSAWGSGGPSPYEQYF | TGCAGCGCCTGGGGTAGCGGGGGACCAAGTCCCTACGAGCAGTACTTC
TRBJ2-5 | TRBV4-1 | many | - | CASSQDNLASYQETQYF | TGCGCCAGCAGCCAAGACAATTTGGCATCGTACCAAGAGACCCAGTACTTC
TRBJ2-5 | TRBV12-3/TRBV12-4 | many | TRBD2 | CASSTLLAGGPEAGTQYF | TGTGCCAGCAGTACGCTTCTAGCGGGGGGGCCCGAAGCTGGGACCCAGTACTTC
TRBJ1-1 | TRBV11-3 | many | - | CASSLGRGSTEAFF | TGTGCCAGCAGCTTAGGGAGGGGTAGCACTGAAGCTTTCTTT
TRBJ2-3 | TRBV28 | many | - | CASSLGRTFTDTQYF | TGTGCCAGCAGCCTGGGACGTACTTTCACAGATACGCAGTATTTT
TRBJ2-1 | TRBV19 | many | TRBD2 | CASSRASGGPYNEQFF | TGTGCCAGTAGTCGGGCTAGCGGGGGTCCCTACAATGAGCAGTTCTTC
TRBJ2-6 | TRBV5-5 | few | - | CVSSLTGRGEGANVLTF | TGTGTCAGCAGCTTAACAGGACGGGGCGAGGGGGCCAACGTCCTGACTTTC
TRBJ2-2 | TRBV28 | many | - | CASSSMGGGELFF | TGTGCCAGCAGCTCGATGGGTGGCGGGGAGCTGTTTTTT
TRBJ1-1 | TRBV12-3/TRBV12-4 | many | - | CASSTRTNTEAFF | TGTGCCAGCAGTACCCGAACGAACACTGAAGCTTTCTTT
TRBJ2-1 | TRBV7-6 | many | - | CASSSLPGGGGNEQFF | TGTGCCAGCAGCTCCCTCCCGGGGGGAGGGGGCAATGAGCAGTTCTTC
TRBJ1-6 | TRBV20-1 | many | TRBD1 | CSARSTGQWSSPLHF | TGCAGTGCTAGATCCACGGGACAGTGGAGTTCACCCCTCCACTTT
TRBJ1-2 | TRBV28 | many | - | CASSSGNLYTF | TGTGCCAGCAGTTCCGGGAACCTCTACACCTTC
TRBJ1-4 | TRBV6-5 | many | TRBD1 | CASGEGQKLFF | TGTGCCAGCGGGGAGGGACAGAAACTGTTTTTT
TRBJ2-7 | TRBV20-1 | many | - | CSARAADFYEQYF | TGCAGTGCTAGAGCTGCAGATTTCTACGAGCAGTACTTC
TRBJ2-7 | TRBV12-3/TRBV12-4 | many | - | CASSLRSSDAASYEQYF | TGTGCCAGCAGCCTCCGCTCCAGCGACGCCGCTTCCTACGAGCAGTACTTC
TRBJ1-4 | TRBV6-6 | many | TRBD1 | CASSYSKTGFGIEKLFF | TGTGCCAGCAGTTACTCGAAGACAGGGTTTGGGATTGAAAAACTGTTTTTT
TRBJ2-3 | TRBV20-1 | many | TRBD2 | CSARETSLSTDTQYF | TGCAGTGCTAGAGAGACTAGCCTGAGCACAGATACGCAGTATTTT
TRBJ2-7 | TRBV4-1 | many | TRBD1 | CASSLGQGAGGYEQYF | TGCGCCAGCAGCTTAGGACAGGGGGCCGGTGGATACGAGCAGTACTTC
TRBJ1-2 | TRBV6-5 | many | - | CASRSAGVRVYGYTF | TGTGCCAGCAGGTCCGCAGGCGTACGGGTCTATGGCTACACCTTC
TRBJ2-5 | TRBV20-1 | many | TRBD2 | CSANALAGQETQYF | TGCAGTGCTAACGCCTTAGCGGGGCAAGAGACCCAGTACTTC
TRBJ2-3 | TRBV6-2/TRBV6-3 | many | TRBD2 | CASSPAGVSTDTQYF | TGTGCCAGCAGTCCAGCGGGGGTCAGCACAGATACGCAGTATTTT
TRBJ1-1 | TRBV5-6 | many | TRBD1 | CASSLAGQASWNTEAFF | TGTGCCAGCAGCTTGGCTGGACAGGCGAGCTGGAACACTGAAGCTTTCTTT
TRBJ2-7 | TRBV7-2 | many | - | CASSLSTMGEQYF | TGTGCCAGCAGCTTATCAACGATGGGCGAGCAGTACTTC
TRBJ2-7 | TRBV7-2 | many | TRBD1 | CASSLYGTGVYEQYF | TGTGCCAGCAGCCTTTACGGGACAGGGGTCTACGAGCAGTACTTC
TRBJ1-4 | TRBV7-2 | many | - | CASRSASATNEKLFF | TGTGCCAGCAGAAGCGCCTCCGCAACTAATGAAAAACTGTTTTTT
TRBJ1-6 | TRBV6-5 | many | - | CASSYFGPNSPLHF | TGTGCCAGCAGTTACTTCGGACCAAATTCACCCCTCCACTTT
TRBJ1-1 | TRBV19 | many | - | CASSIVPGRGPNTEAFF | TGTGCCAGTAGTATAGTGCCGGGACGGGGGCCGAACACTGAAGCTTTCTTT
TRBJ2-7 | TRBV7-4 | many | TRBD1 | CASSAGTGDRAQYF | TGTGCCAGCAGCGCTGGGACAGGAGATAGGGCGCAGTACTTC
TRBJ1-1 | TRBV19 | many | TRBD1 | CASSAGQGNTEAFF | TGTGCCAGTAGCGCCGGACAGGGGAACACTGAAGCTTTCTTT
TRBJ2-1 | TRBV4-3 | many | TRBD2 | CASSQETSGGYNEQFF | TGCGCCAGCAGCCAAGAGACTAGCGGGGGGTACAATGAGCAGTTCTTC
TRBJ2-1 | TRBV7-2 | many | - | CASSLAVGSYNEQFF | TGTGCCAGCAGCTTAGCAGTGGGCTCCTACAATGAGCAGTTCTTC
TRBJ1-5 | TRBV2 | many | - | CASSEVRGGTQPQHF | TGTGCCAGCAGTGAAGTCAGGGGAGGAACTCAGCCCCAGCATTTT
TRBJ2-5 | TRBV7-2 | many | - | CASSSTPETQYF | TGTGCCAGCAGCTCGACCCCCGAGACCCAGTACTTC
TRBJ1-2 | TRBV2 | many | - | CASNRVIDSPPPF | TGTGCCAGCAATCGGGTCATCGACTCGCCTCCGCCCTTC
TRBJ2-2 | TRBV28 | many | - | CASSLDHGELFF | TGTGCCAGCAGTTTAGATCACGGGGAGCTGTTTTTT